The 2 T cell receptor beta chains below all came from one sample that was sequenced in a study of T cell responses to AZD1222 COVID-19 vaccine. Repertoires were generated with immunoSEQ multiplex PCR, while TCRdb's copy carries only in-frame clones and drops some. In the table there are about 140,000 clones, about 92% of which are singletons. This sample comprised peripheral blood, obtained after recovery from COVID-19. The receptors stem from an adult who had recovered from COVID-19.

Notes on this clone: At one boundary the junction diverges from the germline segment, which might be a read error. This rearrangement joins TRBV7-7 to TRBJ2-1; 10 bases line up with TRBD2. CDR1 is SSHAT and CDR2 is FNYEAQ in the germline V gene (reference sequence). This CDR3 has 17 residues. The CDR3 is CASSFGLAESSYNEQFF. In DNA form, the CDR3 reads TGTGCTAGCAGTTTTGGACTAGCGGAGAGCTCCTACAATGAGCAGTTCTTC.

This chain joins TRBV3-1 (or the pseudogene TRBV3-2) and TRBJ2-7; 11 bases align to TRBD2. Trimming at V came to 0 bases and at J to 1 base, leaving 2 bases not matched to a gene. The CDR3 spans 16 residues. Germline V gene data show CDR1 as LGHDT and CDR2 as YNNKEL (reference sequence). The CDR3 coding sequence is TGTGCCAGCAGCCAAGACGCTAGCGGGAGGTCCTACGAGCAGTACTTC. It encodes CASSQDASGRSYEQYF.